This record concerns one T cell receptor (beta chain) sequence. TCRdb's table, derived via immunoSEQ multiplex PCR, lists solely in-frame clones and lacks some. The data show about 100,000 clones, with nearly 90% seen just once and 4.8% held by the top ten. The data stem from a study of T cell responses to AZD1222 COVID-19 vaccine. The CDR3 length is 14 residues. V was clipped by 11 bases and J by 3 bases; unmatched bases: 6. CDR1 is MNHEY, CDR2 SMNVEV, per germline (reference sequence). The chain couples TRBV27 to TRBJ1-6; 8 positions agree with TRBD1. Sequenced here: peripheral blood, sampled 28 days after the second AZD1222 dose. The receptor was isolated from an adult who received the AZD1222 COVID-19 vaccine. The DNA for the CDR3 is TGTGCCGCAAGACAGGGGTACTATAATTCACCCCTCCACTTT. It yields the protein CAARQGYYNSPLHF.